The 5 T cell receptor beta chains listed next were all sequenced from one sample in a study of OX40 agonist ivuxolimab in advanced cancers. Library prep was done by the immunoSEQ multiplex PCR assay. The table was pulled from immuneACCESS by TCRdb, which kept in-frame rearrangements only. Such tables lose some clones; where checked, under half of the loss comes from unresolved V genes, and the rest has no known cause. The sample profile shows approximately 16,000 clones; roughly 79% of them were found once. In total, the top ten clones hold roughly 12% of the sample. Sequencing was performed on CD4+ or CD8+ T cells sorted from blood, taken in a trial of the OX40 agonist ivuxolimab. These receptors all come from an adult with an advanced solid tumor such as melanoma, head and neck, liver or kidney cancer.

This clone is categorized as medium-sized. The chain has TRBV7-2 and TRBJ2-7; D is possibly TRBD2 (5 bases). CDR3 length: 12 residues. Germline CDR1 reads SGHTA; CDR2 reads FQGNSA. The V and J ends lost 5 bases and 3 bases respectively, with 8 bases between them. For the CDR3, the DNA is TGTGCCAGCAGCGAAGCGGACTACGAGCAGTACTTC. Translation gives CASSEADYEQYF. The complete variable domain, with remaining parts taken from reference TRBV7-2 and TRBJ2-7, reads GAGVSQSPSNKVTEKGKDVELRCDPISGHTALYWYRQSLGQGLEFLIYFQGNSAPDKSGLPSDRFSAERTGGSVSTLTIQRTQQEDSAVYLCASSEADYEQYFGPGTRLTVT.

The chain has TRBV6-5 and TRBJ1-4, with 10 bases lining up with TRBD1. CDR1 and CDR2 (germline): MNHEY, SVGAGI. V lost 6 bases, J lost 7 bases, and 8 bases stayed unmatched. The CDR3 has 15 amino acids. The CDR3: CASRMDRGGVEKLFF. For the CDR3, the DNA is TGTGCCAGCAGAATGGACAGGGGGGGAGTTGAAAAACTGTTTTTT.

The V call is TRBV6-5, the J call TRBJ1-1, with D hard to call. V shed 5 bases and J shed 5 bases, with 15 bases lying between them. The germline CDR1 and CDR2 sequences are MNHEY and SVGAGI. The CDR3 has 14 residues. The CDR3 loop is CASSVTGAWTEAFF. Here the CDR3 DNA reads TGTGCCAGCAGTGTTACGGGCGCCTGGACTGAAGCTTTCTTT.

This clone is large. The chain links TRBV5-1 to TRBJ1-6; D is uncertain. Germline values: CDR1 SGHRS, CDR2 YFSETQ. The V end was cut by 0 bases, the J end by 14 bases, with 12 bases between. There are 13 residues in the CDR3. DNA for the CDR3: TGCGCCAGCAGCTTGGCCGGGTATAGCACCCTCCACTTT. It encodes CASSLAGYSTLHF.

V is TRBV6-5 and J is TRBJ2-1; D uncertain. This CDR3 has 13 residues. The germline V gene has CDR1 MNHEY and CDR2 SVGAGI. The V gene lost 6 bases and the J gene lost 4 bases, with 10 bases spanning the gap. The CDR3, as DNA: TGTGCCAGCAGCATACTGCAGTACAATGAGCAGTTCTTC. Its translation: CASSILQYNEQFF.